This T cell receptor (beta chain) was captured in a study of T-cell reconstitution after alpha-beta-depleted transplantation in children. TCRbeta library preparation incorporated unique molecular identifiers. One entry per CDR3 protein results from TCRdb running MiXCR on the PCR reads. The table has around 600,000 distinct CDR3 sequences, roughly 17% seen once; the top ten hold 0.85% to 1.3%. Germline CDR1 and CDR2: DFQATT and SNEGSKA (reference sequence). V lost 2 bases and J 3 bases, leaving 16 bases between the germline ends. The CDR3 length is 15 residues. This clonotype has just a few counts. The source is a human donor who donated a stem cell graft to a child with acute myeloid leukemia. The sequencing here drew on PBMCs from the stem cell graft donor, taken from the stem cell graft. The chain employs TRBV20-1 and TRBJ1-1; D remains ambiguous. This chain's CDR3 is CSARTGIDWDTEAFF. As DNA, the CDR3 is TGCAGTGCTAGAACGGGGATTGACTGGGACACTGAAGCTTTCTTT.